Sequencing of this T cell receptor (beta chain) was carried out in a study of blood T cell repertoires in COVID-19. Trimming removed 2 bases from V and 5 bases from J, with 13 bases in between. Germline V gives CDR1 MNHEY, CDR2 SVGAGI. The CDR3 is 15 amino acids. Here immunoSEQ multiplex PCR was the method, and the copy in TCRdb shows in-frame clones only, minus some. The sample shows 200,000 to 300,000 clones, about 89% of them seen only once. Sequenced input: peripheral blood. V gene TRBV6-5 combines with J gene TRBJ2-1; possible D gene TRBD2, 6 bases. The origin of this receptor is a woman between 45 and 65 years old with acute or convalescent COVID-19. The CDR3 nucleotides read TGTGCCAGCAGTTACAAGGGGACTCCCAACAATGAGCAGTTCTTC. As protein: CASSYKGTPNNEQFF.